This TCR beta chain was sequenced during a study of cytomegalovirus exposure and HLA in healthy donors. About the study: Early released data comprised around 79 million unique TCRs from HLA-typed donors.

In the PCR, 60 Vbeta and 13 Jbeta primers were used. Profiled with immunoSEQ multiplex PCR; TCRdb holds only in-frame clones, not every one. The table records roughly 120,000 clones, roughly three quarters of them present only once. There are a few counts of this clone. Its antigen is unknown. Study-level results: Reports indicated that the classifier achieved high specificity and sensitivity in diagnosing cytomegalovirus status. There were some V segments, including TRBV6-2 and TRBV6-3, excluded as indistinguishable.

This CDR3 is built from 15 residues. V was clipped by 1 base and J by 0 bases, with 7 bases between them. CDR1 is LGHNA, CDR2 YSLEER, per germline. This sequence originates from a woman between 45 and 60 years old in good health and CMV-seropositive. The gene calls are TRBV4-3 and TRBJ2-1; tentative D call: TRBD2 (6 bases). Sequences were obtained from PBMCs. The CDR3 nucleotides are TGCGCCAGCAGCCAAGTCGGGAGCTCCTACAATGAGCAGTTCTTC. Translated, it gives CASSQVGSSYNEQFF.